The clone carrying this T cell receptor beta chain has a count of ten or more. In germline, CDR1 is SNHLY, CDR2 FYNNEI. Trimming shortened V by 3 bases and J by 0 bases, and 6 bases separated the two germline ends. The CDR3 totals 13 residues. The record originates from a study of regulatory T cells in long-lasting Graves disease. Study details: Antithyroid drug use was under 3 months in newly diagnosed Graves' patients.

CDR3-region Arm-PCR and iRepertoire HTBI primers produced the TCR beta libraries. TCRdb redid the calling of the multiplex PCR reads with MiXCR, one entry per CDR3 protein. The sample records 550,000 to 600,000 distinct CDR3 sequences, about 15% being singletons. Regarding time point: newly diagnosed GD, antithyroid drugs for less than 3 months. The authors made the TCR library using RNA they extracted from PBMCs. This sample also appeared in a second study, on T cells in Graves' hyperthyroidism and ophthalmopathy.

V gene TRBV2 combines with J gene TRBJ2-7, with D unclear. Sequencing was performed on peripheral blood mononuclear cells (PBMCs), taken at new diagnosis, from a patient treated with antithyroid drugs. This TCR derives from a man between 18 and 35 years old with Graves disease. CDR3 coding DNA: TGTGCCAGCAGTGATGAAAGCTCCTACGAGCAGTACTTC. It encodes CASSDESSYEQYF.